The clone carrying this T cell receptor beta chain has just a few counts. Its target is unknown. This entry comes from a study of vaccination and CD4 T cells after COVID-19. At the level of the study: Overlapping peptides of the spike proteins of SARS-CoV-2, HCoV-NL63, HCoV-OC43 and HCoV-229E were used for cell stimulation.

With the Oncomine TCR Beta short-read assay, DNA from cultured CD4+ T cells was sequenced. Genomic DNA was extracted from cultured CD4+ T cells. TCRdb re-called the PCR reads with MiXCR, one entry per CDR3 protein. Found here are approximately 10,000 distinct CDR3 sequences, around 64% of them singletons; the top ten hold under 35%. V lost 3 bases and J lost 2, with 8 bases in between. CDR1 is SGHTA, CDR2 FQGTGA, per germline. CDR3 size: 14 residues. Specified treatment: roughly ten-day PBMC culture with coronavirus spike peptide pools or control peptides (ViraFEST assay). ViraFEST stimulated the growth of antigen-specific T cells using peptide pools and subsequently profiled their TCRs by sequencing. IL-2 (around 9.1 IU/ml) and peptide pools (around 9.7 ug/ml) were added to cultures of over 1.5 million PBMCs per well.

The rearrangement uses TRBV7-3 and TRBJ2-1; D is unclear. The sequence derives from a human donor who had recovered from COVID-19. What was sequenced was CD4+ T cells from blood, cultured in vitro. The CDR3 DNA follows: TGTGCCAGCAGCTTGTCTGGGGCCTACAATGAGCAGTTCTTC. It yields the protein CASSLSGAYNEQFF.